The source of this T cell receptor (beta chain) is a study of PD-L1 blockade in urothelial cancer. In the study overall: At some point between 2012 and 2014, patients got going on atezolizumab, taking 1,200 mg intravenously every 3 weeks.

Generated by immunoSEQ multiplex PCR, the TCRdb table keeps only in-frame clones and is missing some. The table includes about 120,000 clones, about 91% detected once. Time point noted: peripheral blood 6 weeks after treatment start. This sequence originates from a man between 60 and 75 years old with urothelial cancer. Sample: PBMCs, taken around atezolizumab (anti-PD-L1) treatment.

The CDR3 reads CASSFDSSYNEQFF. The CDR3 region has the DNA TGTGCCAGCAGCTTCGACTCCTCCTACAATGAGCAGTTCTTC. The chain couples TRBV7-2 to TRBJ2-1; D is unresolved. Germline values: CDR1 SGHTA, CDR2 FQGNSA. The CDR3 contains 14 residues. The germline V and J ends were trimmed by 3 bases and 0 bases, with 6 bases remaining between them.